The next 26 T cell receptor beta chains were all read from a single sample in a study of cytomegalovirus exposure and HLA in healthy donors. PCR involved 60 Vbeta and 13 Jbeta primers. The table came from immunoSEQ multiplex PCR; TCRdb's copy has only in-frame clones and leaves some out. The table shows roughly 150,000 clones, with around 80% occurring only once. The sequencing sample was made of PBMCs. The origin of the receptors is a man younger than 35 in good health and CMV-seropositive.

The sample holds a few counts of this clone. This CDR3 reads CASSANLAAHEQFF. In nucleotides, the CDR3 is TGTGCCAGCAGCGCTAATCTTGCGGCGCATGAGCAGTTCTTC. The chain employs TRBV9 and TRBJ2-1; no definite D call. This CDR3 has 14 residues. CDR1 and CDR2 from the germline V gene are SGDLS and YYNGEE. V was shortened by 3 bases and J by 8 bases, with 15 bases between the two germline ends.

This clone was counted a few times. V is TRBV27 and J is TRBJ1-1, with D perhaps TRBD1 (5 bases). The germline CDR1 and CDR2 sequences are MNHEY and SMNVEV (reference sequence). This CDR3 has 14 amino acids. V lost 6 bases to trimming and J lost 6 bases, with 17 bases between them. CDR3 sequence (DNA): TGTGCCAGCAGGTTTTATTTGGGGGAGGCTGAAGCTTTCTTT. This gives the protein CASRFYLGEAEAFF.

Written as DNA, the CDR3 is TGTGCCTGGAGTAGACTAGAGGTCTTTGGGTATTTT. Translating gives CAWSRLEVFGYF. V and J are TRBV30 and TRBJ2-3; perhaps TRBD2 as D (6 bases). CDR1 and CDR2 (germline): GTSNPN, SVGIG (reference sequence). The CDR3 extends over 12 amino acids. The V and J ends lost 2 bases and 14 bases respectively, with 17 bases between them.

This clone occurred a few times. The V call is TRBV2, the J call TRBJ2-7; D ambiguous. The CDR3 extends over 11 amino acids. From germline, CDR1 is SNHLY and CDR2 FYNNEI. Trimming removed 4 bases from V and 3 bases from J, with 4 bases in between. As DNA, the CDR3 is TGTGCCAGCAGTGGTAACTACGAGCAGTACTTC. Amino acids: CASSGNYEQYF.

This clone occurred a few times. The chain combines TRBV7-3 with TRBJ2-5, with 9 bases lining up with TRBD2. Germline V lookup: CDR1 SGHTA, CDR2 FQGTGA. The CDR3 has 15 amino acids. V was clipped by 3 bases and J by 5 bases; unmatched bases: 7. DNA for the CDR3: TGTGCCAGCAGCTTGGGACTAGCTCATTGGGAGACCCAGTACTTC. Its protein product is CASSLGLAHWETQYF.

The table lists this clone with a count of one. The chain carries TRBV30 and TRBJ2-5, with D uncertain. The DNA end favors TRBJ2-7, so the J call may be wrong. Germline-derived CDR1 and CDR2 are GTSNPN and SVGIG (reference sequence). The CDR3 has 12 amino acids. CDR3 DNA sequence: TGTGCCTGGAGTGTCCCCGGGTGCGAGCAGTACTTC. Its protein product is CAWSVPGCEQYF.

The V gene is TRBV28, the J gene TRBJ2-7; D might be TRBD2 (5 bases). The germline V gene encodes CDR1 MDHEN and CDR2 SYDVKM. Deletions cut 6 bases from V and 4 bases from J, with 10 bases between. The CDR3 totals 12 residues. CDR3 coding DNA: TGTGCCAGCAGCACTACTAGTTACGAGCAGTACTTC. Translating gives CASSTTSYEQYF.

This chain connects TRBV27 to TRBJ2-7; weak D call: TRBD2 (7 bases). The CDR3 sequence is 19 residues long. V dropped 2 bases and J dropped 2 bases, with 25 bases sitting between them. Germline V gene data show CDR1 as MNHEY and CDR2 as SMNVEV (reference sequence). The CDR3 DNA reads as TGTGCCAGCAGTTTAAGGGCTATAGGGAGGGGGGACTCGACCTACGAGCAGTACTTC. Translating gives CASSLRAIGRGDSTYEQYF.

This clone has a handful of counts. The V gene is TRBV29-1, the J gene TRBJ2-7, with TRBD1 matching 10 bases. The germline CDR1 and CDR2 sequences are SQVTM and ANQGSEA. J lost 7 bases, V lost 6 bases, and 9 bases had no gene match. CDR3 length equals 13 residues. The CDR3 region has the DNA TGCAGCGTCCGGGACAGGGGCCTTCGGGAGCAGTACTTC. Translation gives CSVRDRGLREQYF.

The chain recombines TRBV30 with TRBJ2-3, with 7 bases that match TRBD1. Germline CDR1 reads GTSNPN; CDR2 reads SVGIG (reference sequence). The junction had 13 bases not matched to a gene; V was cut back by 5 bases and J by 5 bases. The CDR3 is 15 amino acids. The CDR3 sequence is CAWGEGGGSRDTQYF. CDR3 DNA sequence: TGTGCCTGGGGGGAAGGGGGCGGATCTAGAGATACGCAGTATTTT. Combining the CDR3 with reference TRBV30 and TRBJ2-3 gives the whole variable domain SQTIHQWPATLVQPVGSPLSLECTVEGTSNPNLYWYRQAAGRGLQLLFYSVGIGQISSEVPQNLSASRPQDRQFILSSKKLLLSDSGFYLCAWGEGGGSRDTQYFGPGTRLTVL.

The CDR3 is CASSLDRKNSPLHF. The CDR3 DNA sequence: TGTGCCAGCTCACTCGACAGGAAAAATTCACCCCTCCACTTT. The chain is built from TRBV18 and TRBJ1-6, with D perhaps matching TRBD1 (6 bases). V lost 4 bases, J lost 7 bases, and 11 bases lay in between. CDR3 length: 14 residues. Germline CDR1 is KGHSH and CDR2 is LQKENI.

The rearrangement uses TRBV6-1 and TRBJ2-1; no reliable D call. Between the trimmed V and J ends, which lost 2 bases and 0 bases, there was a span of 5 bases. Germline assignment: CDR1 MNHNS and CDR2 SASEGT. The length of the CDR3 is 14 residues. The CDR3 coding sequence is TGTGCCAGCAGTGAACCAGACTCCTACAATGAGCAGTTCTTC. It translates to CASSEPDSYNEQFF.

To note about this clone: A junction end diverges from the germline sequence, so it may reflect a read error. CDR3 in amino acids: CARSSTGAPTQETQYF. CDR3 in DNA: TGCGCCCGCAGCTCCACAGGGGCCCCCACCCAAGAGACCCAGTACTTC. The chain has TRBV5-1 and TRBJ2-5; 7 nucleotides line up with TRBD1. CDR1 SGHRS and CDR2 YFSETQ come from the germline V gene. This CDR3 comprises 16 residues.

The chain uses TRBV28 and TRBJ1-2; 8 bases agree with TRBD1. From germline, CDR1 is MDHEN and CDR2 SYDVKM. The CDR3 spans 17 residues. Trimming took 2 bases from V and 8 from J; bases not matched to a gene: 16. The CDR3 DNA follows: TGTGCCAGCAGTTTAGTTTTGCAGGGGGCACTAGGTGGGGGCTACACCTTC. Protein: CASSLVLQGALGGGYTF.

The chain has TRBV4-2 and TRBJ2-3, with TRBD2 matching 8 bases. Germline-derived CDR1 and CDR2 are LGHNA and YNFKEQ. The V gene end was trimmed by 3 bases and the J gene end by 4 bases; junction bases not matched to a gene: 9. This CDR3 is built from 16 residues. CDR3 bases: TGTGCCAGCAGCCATCCCAGCGGGAGTTTGGCAGATACGCAGTATTTT. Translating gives CASSHPSGSLADTQYF.

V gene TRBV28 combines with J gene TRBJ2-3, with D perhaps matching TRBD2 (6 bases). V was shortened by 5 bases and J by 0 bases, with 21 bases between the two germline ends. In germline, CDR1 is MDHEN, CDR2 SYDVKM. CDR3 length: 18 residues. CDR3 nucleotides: TGTGCCAGCAGTCCACAAAAATTAGCGGCCAGGAGCACAGATACGCAGTATTTT. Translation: CASSPQKLAARSTDTQYF.

The CDR3, as DNA: TGTGCCAGCAGTGTTAGGGGGACAGGAAACACTGAAGCTTTCTTT. It specifies CASSVRGTGNTEAFF. The V and J genes are TRBV27 and TRBJ1-1, with 8 positions matching TRBD1. The CDR3 sequence is 15 residues long. The junction had 7 bases not matched to a gene; V was cut back by 5 bases and J by 2 bases. From germline, CDR1 is MNHEY and CDR2 SMNVEV (reference sequence).

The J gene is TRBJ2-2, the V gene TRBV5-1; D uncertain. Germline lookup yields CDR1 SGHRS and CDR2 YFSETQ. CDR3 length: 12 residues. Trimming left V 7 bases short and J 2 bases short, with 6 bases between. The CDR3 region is CASFQNTGELFF. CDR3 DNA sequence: TGCGCCAGCTTCCAAAACACCGGGGAGCTGTTTTTT.

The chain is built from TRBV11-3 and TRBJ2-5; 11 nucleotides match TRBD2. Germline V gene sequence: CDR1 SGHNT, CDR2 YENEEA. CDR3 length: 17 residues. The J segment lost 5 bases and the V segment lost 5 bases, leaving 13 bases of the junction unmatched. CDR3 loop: CASSLGTSGLLSETQYF. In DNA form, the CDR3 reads TGTGCCAGCAGCCTCGGGACTAGCGGATTATTAAGTGAGACCCAGTACTTC.

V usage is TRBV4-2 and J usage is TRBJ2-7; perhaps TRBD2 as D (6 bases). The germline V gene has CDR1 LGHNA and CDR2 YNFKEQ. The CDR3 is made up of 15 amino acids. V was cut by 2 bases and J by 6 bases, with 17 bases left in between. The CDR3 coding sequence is TGTGCCAGCAGCCAAACCCCGGGAGAAGAAGGCGAGCAGTACTTC. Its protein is CASSQTPGEEGEQYF.

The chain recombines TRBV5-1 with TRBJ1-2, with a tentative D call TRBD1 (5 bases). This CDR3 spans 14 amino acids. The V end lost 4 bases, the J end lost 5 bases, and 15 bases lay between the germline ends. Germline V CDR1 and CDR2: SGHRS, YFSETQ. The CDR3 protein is CASSPGRETYGYTF. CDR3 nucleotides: TGCGCCAGCAGCCCGGGCAGGGAAACGTATGGCTACACCTTC.

The CDR3 region is CASSQDRVQYF. The CDR3 coding sequence is TGTGCCAGCAGCCAAGATCGAGTTCAGTACTTC. The chain combines TRBV4-2 with TRBJ2-5; D remains ambiguous. Per germline, CDR1 LGHNA and CDR2 YNFKEQ. The CDR3 covers 11 residues. Trimming stripped 0 bases from V and 11 bases from J, with 7 bases between.

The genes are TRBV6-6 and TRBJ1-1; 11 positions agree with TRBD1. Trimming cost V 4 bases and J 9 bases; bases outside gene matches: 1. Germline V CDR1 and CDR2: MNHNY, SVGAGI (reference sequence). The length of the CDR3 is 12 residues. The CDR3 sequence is CASSLDRGQAFF. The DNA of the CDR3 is TGTGCCAGCAGTTTGGACAGGGGGCAAGCTTTCTTT.

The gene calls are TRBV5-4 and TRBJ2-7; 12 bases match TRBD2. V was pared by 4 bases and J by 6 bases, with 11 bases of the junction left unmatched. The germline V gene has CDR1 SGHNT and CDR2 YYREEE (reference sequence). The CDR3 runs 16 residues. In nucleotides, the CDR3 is TGTGCCAGCAGCGGAAAGACTAGCGGGAGTTCAGGCGAGCAGTACTTC. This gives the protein CASSGKTSGSSGEQYF. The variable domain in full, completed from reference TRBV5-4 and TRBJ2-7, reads ETGVTQSPTHLIKTRGQQVTLRCSSQSGHNTVSWYQQALGQGPQFIFQYYREEENGRGNFPPRFSGLQFPNYSSELNVNALELDDSALYLCASSGKTSGSSGEQYFGPGTRLTVT.

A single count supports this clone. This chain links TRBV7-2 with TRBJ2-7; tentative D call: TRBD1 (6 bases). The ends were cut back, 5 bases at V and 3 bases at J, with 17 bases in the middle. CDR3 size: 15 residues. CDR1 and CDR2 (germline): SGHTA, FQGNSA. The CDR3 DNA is TGTGCCAGCAGCGTACAGGGTTCAGGGAACTACGAGCAGTACTTC. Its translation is CASSVQGSGNYEQYF.

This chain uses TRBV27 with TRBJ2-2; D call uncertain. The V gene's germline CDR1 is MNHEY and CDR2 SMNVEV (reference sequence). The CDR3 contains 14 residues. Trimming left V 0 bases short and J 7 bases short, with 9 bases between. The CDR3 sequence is CASSLSRGIGELFF. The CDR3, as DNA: TGTGCCAGCAGTTTATCTAGAGGAATCGGGGAGCTGTTTTTT.